Sequencing of this T cell receptor (beta chain) was carried out in a study of blood T cell repertoires in COVID-19. Clones were sequenced by immunoSEQ multiplex PCR, and TCRdb holds only the in-frame ones, with some missing. The sample contains around 290,000 clones, nearly 90% of which appear only once. In germline, CDR1 is LGHDT, CDR2 YNNKEL (reference sequence). The J segment lost 2 bases and the V segment lost 4 bases, leaving 8 bases of the junction unmatched. This CDR3 has 15 amino acids. This receptor was taken from a woman in her twenties or thirties who had recovered from COVID-19. Sample: PBMCs or T cells enriched from blood (not recorded which). The chain carries TRBV3-1 (or the pseudogene TRBV3-2) and TRBJ2-7; 7 bases map to TRBD1. The CDR3 loop is CASSLSTGAPYEQYF. The CDR3 DNA is TGTGCCAGCAGCCTAAGCACAGGGGCCCCCTACGAGCAGTACTTC.